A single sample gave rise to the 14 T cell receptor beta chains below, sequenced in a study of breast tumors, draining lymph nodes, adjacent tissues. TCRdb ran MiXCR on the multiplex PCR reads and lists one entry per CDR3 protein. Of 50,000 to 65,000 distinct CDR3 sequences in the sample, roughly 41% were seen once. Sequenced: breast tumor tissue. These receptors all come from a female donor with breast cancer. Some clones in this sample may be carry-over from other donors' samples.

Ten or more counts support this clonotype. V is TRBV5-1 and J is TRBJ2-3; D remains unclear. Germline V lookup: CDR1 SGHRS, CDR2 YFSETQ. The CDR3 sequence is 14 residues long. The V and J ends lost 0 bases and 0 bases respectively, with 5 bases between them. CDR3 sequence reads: CASSLVRSTDTQYF. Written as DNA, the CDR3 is TGCGCCAGCAGCTTGGTGAGAAGCACAGATACGCAGTATTTT. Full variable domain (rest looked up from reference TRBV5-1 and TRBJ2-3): KAGVTQTPRYLIKTRGQQVTLSCSPISGHRSVSWYQQTPGQGLQFLFEYFSETQRNKGNFPGRFSGRQFSNSRSEMNVSTLELGDSALYLCASSLVRSTDTQYFGPGTRLTVL.

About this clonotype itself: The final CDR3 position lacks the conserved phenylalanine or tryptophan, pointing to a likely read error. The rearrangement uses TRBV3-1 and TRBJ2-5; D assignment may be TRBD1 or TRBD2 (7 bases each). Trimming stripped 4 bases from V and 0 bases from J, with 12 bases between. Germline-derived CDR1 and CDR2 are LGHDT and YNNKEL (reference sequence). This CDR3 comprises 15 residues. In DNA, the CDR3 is TGTGCCAGCAGCCTTCAGGGGGGGTACCAAGAGACCCAGTACCTC. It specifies CASSLQGGYQETQYL.

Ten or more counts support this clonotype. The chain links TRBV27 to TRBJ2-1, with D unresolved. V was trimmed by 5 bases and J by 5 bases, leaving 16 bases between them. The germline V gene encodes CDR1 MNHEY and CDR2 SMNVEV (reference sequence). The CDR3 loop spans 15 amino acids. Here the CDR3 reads CASSASSAANNEQFF. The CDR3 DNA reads TGTGCCAGCAGTGCCAGCTCAGCCGCGAACAATGAGCAGTTCTTC.

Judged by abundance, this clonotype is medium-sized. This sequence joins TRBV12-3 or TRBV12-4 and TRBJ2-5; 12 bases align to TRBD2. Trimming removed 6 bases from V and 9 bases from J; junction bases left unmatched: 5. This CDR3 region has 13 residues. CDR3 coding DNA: TGTGCCAGCAGCTCTAGCGGGAGGGAAGCCCAGTACTTC. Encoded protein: CASSSSGREAQYF.

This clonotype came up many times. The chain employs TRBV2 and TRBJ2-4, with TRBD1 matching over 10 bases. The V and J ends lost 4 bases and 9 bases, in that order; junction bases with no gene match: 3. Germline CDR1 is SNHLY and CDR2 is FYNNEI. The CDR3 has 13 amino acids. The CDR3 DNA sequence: TGTGCCAGCAGTGGGGACAGGGGTCGCATTCAGTACTTC. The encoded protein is CASSGDRGRIQYF. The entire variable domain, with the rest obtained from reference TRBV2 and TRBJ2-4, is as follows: EPEVTQTPSHQVTQMGQEVILRCVPISNHLYFYWYRQILGQKVEFLVSFYNNEISEKSEIFDDQFSVERPDGSNFTLKIRSTKLEDSAMYFCASSGDRGRIQYFGAGTRLSVL.

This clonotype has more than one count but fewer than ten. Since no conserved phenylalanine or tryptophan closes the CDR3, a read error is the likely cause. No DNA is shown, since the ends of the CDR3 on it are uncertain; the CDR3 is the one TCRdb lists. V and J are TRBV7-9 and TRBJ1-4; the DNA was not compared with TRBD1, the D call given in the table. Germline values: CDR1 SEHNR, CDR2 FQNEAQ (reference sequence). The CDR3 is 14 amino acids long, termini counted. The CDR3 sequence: CASSLVGEGRGLLY.

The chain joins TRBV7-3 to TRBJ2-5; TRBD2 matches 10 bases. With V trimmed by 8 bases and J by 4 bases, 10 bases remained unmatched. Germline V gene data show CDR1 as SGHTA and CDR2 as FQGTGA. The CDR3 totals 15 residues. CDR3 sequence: CASGTTSGVGETQYF. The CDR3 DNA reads TGTGCCAGCGGCACAACTAGCGGGGTCGGAGAGACCCAGTACTTC.

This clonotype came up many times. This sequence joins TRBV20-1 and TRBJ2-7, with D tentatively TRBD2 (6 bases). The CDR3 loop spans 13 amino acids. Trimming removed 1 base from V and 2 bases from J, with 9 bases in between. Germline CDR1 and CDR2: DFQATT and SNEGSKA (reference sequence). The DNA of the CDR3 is TGCAGTGCTAGAGCGGGAGCCCCCTACGAGCAGTACTTC. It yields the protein CSARAGAPYEQYF.

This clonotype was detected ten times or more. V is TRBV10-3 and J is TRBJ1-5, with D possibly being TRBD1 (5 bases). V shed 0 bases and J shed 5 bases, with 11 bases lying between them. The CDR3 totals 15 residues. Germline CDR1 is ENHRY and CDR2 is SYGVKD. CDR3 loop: CAISESGGSDQPQHF. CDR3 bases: TGTGCCATCAGTGAGTCTGGGGGGTCAGATCAGCCCCAGCATTTT.

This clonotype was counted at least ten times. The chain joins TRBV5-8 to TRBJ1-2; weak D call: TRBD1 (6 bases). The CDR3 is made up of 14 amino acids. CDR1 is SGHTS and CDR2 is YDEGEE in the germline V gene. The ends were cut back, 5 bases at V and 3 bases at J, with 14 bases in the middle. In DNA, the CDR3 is TGTGCCAGCAGAGCTCCTGGGGGGCACTATGGCTACACCTTC. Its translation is CASRAPGGHYGYTF.

Written as DNA, the CDR3 is TGTGCCTGGAGGGTTACAGGGGGCCGTGGCTACACCTTC. Protein sequence: CAWRVTGGRGYTF. The J gene is TRBJ1-2, the V gene TRBV30, with TRBD1 matching 9 bases. J was trimmed by 7 bases and V by 3 bases; bases with no gene match: 6. This CDR3 region has 13 residues. From germline, CDR1 is GTSNPN and CDR2 SVGIG (reference sequence). The variable domain in full, completed from reference TRBV30 and TRBJ1-2, reads SQTIHQWPATLVQPVGSPLSLECTVEGTSNPNLYWYRQAAGRGLQLLFYSVGIGQISSEVPQNLSASRPQDRQFILSSKKLLLSDSGFYLCAWRVTGGRGYTFGSGTRLTVV.

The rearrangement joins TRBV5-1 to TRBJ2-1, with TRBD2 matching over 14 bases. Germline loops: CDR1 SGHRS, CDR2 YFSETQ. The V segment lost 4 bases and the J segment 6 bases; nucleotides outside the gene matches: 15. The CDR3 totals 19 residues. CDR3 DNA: TGCGCCAGCAGCGAGACTGCAATTGGACTAGCGGGAGGTCCCAATGAGCAGTTCTTC. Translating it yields CASSETAIGLAGGPNEQFF.

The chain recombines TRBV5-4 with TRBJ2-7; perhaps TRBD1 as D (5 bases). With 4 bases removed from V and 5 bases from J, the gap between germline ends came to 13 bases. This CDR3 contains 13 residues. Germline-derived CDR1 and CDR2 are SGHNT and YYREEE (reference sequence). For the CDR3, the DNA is TGTGCCAGCAGCCAGTTCAGGGCCAACGAGCAGTACTTC. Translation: CASSQFRANEQYF.

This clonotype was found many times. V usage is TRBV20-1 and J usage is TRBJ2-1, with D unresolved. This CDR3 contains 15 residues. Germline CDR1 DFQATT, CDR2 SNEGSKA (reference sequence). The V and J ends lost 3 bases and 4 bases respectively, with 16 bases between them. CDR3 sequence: CSASGARGRYNEQFF. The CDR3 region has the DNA TGCAGTGCTAGTGGCGCTCGTGGACGTTACAATGAGCAGTTCTTC.